The sample holds many counts of the clone carrying this T cell receptor beta chain. The antigen is undetermined. Mismatch with germline at one junction end may stem from a read error. TCRdb reprocessed the multiplex PCR reads with MiXCR, giving one entry per CDR3 protein. The table records around 230,000 distinct CDR3 sequences, about 30% of them present only once. This specimen belongs to a study of breast tumors, draining lymph nodes, adjacent tissues. General study results and limits: Luminal-like breast cancer showed significantly greater tumor-nontumor repertoire similarity than basal-like breast cancer did. Compared with lymph nodes, tumors were less diverse; compared with nontumor tissue, more. Most tumor T cells seemingly derive from lymph node, then expand in tumor.

Breast cancer patients provided tissue from their axillary draining lymph nodes. The CDR3 spans 14 residues. This TCR was sampled from a female donor with breast cancer. Some clones in this sample may be carry-over from other donors' samples. Sequencing input: axillary lymph node tissue. This chain uses TRBV12-3 or TRBV12-4 with TRBJ2-5; 10 bases are a match to TRBD2. The CDR3 DNA follows: TGTGCCAGCAGTCTAGCGGGAGTCCCAGAGACCCAGTACTTC. Translated: CASSLAGVPETQYF.